This T cell receptor (beta chain) was sequenced during a study of shared clonotypes between healthy human individuals. With 1 base clipped from V and 8 bases from J, the junction kept 2 bases outside the gene matches. There are 15 residues in the CDR3. In germline, CDR1 is SNHLY, CDR2 FYNNEI. Using immunoSEQ multiplex PCR, the repertoire was profiled, and TCRdb retains in-frame clones only, with some absent. Of approximately 740,000 clones listed, 85% to 95% are singletons. CD45RO-negative, CCR7-positively selected cells formed the naive CD8 fraction, excluding terminally differentiated effector memory CD45RA+ cells.

This TCR was recovered from a man aged 30 to 45 in good health. The chain uses TRBV2 and TRBJ2-1, with 13 bases lining up with TRBD2. Input material: naive CD8+ T cells sorted from blood. CDR3 in DNA: TGTGCCAGCAGTGAAGGGACTAGCGGGAGAGATGAGCAGTTCTTC. It codes for CASSEGTSGRDEQFF.